This T cell receptor beta chain was recovered during a study of cytomegalovirus exposure and HLA in healthy donors. Study results and limitations: Donors belonging to an Asian-associated ancestry cluster reportedly showed fewer N-insertions in productive TCRs than the roughly 680-donor mean, according to what a later analysis found. Altogether, some 160 TCR beta chains were recorded as cytomegalovirus-associated.

Comment on this clone: The antigen remains unidentified.

CDR1 is MNHNY and CDR2 is SVGAGI in the germline V gene (reference sequence). The V gene lost 0 bases and the J gene lost 1 base, with 7 bases spanning the gap. The CDR3 extends over 15 amino acids. 60 Vbeta and 13 Jbeta primers were used in PCR. Sequenced by immunoSEQ multiplex PCR; TCRdb stores in-frame clones only, minus some. The table records 90,000 to 120,000 clones, approximately 79% of them present only once. This rearrangement joins TRBV6-6 to TRBJ2-4; D call uncertain. Sequencing was performed on PBMCs. This receptor was identified in a woman aged 40 to 55 in good health and CMV-seronegative. CDR3 region: CASSYSGRAKNIQYF. The CDR3 DNA is TGTGCCAGCAGTTACTCTGGCAGGGCCAAAAACATTCAGTACTTC.